This T cell receptor (beta chain) was profiled in a study of blood T cell repertoires in COVID-19. As for the study in general: Some COVID-19 samples were acute and others convalescent; all came from the United States, Italy and Spain. The cDNA or gDNA used as material had been derived from T cells, B-cell-depleted T cells, or PBMCs.

V lost 4 bases, J lost 2 bases, and 12 bases lay in between. The germline V gene encodes CDR1 SNHLY and CDR2 FYNNEI. The CDR3 spans 15 residues. Original methodology: Quantification of nucleated cells was approximated via reference gene primer amplification. Using immunoSEQ multiplex PCR, the repertoire was profiled, and TCRdb retains in-frame clones only, with some absent. V, J and clone size reflect that table, while D and trimming were determined from the DNA. The sample carries fewer than 65,000 clones, 78% recorded once. This clone was counted once. The sequenced material came from peripheral blood. This chain joins TRBV2 and TRBJ1-5, with TRBD1 as a possible D gene (6 bases). This sequence originates from a human donor in a cohort sampled during active COVID-19. CDR3 loop: CASSGGGPGNQPQHF. CDR3 DNA sequence: TGTGCCAGCAGTGGAGGGGGTCCCGGCAATCAGCCCCAGCATTTT.